What follows are 11 T cell receptor beta chains derived from one specimen sequenced in a study of T cells in Graves' hyperthyroidism and ophthalmopathy. Amplified regions were TCR beta CDR3 sequences from RNA transcripts. During a first-round RT-PCR of the TCR CDR3, the HTBI primer set was used. TCRdb itself ran the multiplex PCR reads through MiXCR, one entry per CDR3 protein. This sample yields hundreds of thousands of distinct CDR3 sequences, of which around 15% are seen a single time; 25% to 30% belongs to the top ten. Sequences were obtained from blood. The receptors were gathered from a man aged 50-59 years with Graves' ophthalmopathy.

This clonotype was found many times. This chain links TRBV3-1 with TRBJ1-2; D is uncertain. The V end was cut by 2 bases, the J end by 2 bases, with 12 bases between. The germline CDR1 and CDR2 sequences are LGHDT and YNNKEL (reference sequence). This CDR3 contains 15 residues. The CDR3, as DNA: TGTGCCAGCAGCCAATTGGAGGGAGACAACTATGGCTACACCTTC. It is translated as CASSQLEGDNYGYTF. The whole variable domain, filled in from reference TRBV3-1 and TRBJ1-2, reads DTAVSQTPKYLVTQMGNDKSIKCEQNLGHDTMYWYKQDSKKFLKIMFSYNNKELIINETVPNRFSPKSPDKAHLNLHINSLELGDSAVYFCASSQLEGDNYGYTFGSGTRLTVV.

This clonotype has a single count. Given a much more abundant clone one base away, this may be a read error. The rearrangement uses TRBV6-1 and TRBJ1-1; possibly TRBD1 for D (6 bases). Trimming took off 6 bases at V and 1 base at J, with 15 bases between the two ends. This CDR3 has 15 residues. Looked up from germline, CDR1 is MNHNS and CDR2 is SASEGT. The CDR3 region is CASRGTGFWNTEAFF. The CDR3 nucleotides are TGTGCCAGCAGAGGAACAGGGTTTTGGAACACTGAAGCTTTCTTT.

This clonotype was found a few times. The V call is TRBV30, the J call TRBJ2-5; the match to TRBD2 covers 11 bases. V trimming: 0 bases; J trimming: 5 bases; junction bases outside the gene matches: 5. The CDR3 sequence is 15 residues long. Germline V gives CDR1 GTSNPN, CDR2 SVGIG (reference sequence). In DNA, the CDR3 is TGTGCCTGGAGTGTACTAGCGGGAGCCCGGGAGACCCAGTACTTC. This translates into CAWSVLAGARETQYF.

This clonotype was observed many times. The chain couples TRBV19 to TRBJ2-3, with D possibly TRBD2 on 7 matching bases. Trimming pared 4 bases from V and 9 bases from J, leaving 17 bases between. The germline gives CDR1 LNHDA, CDR2 SQIVND (reference sequence). The CDR3 totals 14 residues. This CDR3 reads CASSSGSRGNTQYF. The CDR3 nucleotides read TGTGCCAGTAGTAGCGGGAGCAGGGGAAACACGCAGTATTTT. The full variable domain, its missing parts supplied by reference TRBV19 and TRBJ2-3, is DGGITQSPKYLFRKEGQNVTLSCEQNLNHDAMYWYRQDPGQGLRLIYYSQIVNDFQKGDIAEGYSVSREKKESFPLTVTSAQKNPTAFYLCASSSGSRGNTQYFGPGTRLTVL.

This clonotype was counted only a few times. This rearrangement joins TRBV4-1 to TRBJ2-7; 13 bases fit TRBD2. The germline V gene has CDR1 MGHRA and CDR2 YSYEKL. V was clipped by 1 base and J by 4 bases; unmatched bases: 4. The CDR3 consists of 16 residues. CDR3 nucleotides: TGCGCCAGCAGCCAAGCTGGACTAGCGGGAGTGTACGAGCAGTACTTC. Its translation is CASSQAGLAGVYEQYF.

This clonotype was seen many times. The chain carries TRBV7-2 and TRBJ2-6; 11 bases line up with TRBD2. After removal of 1 base from V and 0 bases from J, the junction contained 11 bases not matched to a gene. Per the germline V gene, CDR1 is SGHTA and CDR2 is FQGNSA. This CDR3 spans 21 amino acids. The CDR3 DNA reads as TGTGCCAGCAGCTTAGGCCGACGTGGGACTAGCGGATACTCTGGGGCCAACGTCCTGACTTTC. Amino acids: CASSLGRRGTSGYSGANVLTF.

Worth noting for this clonotype: A clone one base away is much larger, so this may be a read error. The chain joins TRBV28 to TRBJ1-4; D is unclear. The CDR3 runs to 14 residues. Germline CDR1 is MDHEN and CDR2 is SYDVKM. The CDR3 is CASSLEGTNEELFF. CDR3 nucleotide sequence: TGTGCCAGCAGTTTAGAGGGAACTAATGAAGAACTGTTTTTT.

This clonotype was recorded many times. As DNA, the CDR3 is TGTGCCAGCAGCCGAGGACTAGCGGGAGTGGATACGCAGTATTTT. Translation gives CASSRGLAGVDTQYF. The chain recombines TRBV7-9 with TRBJ2-3, with 13 bases that match TRBD2. Looked up from germline, CDR1 is SEHNR and CDR2 is FQNEAQ (reference sequence). This CDR3 has 15 residues. The junction had 5 bases not matched to a gene; V was cut back by 5 bases and J by 6 bases.

This clonotype came up many times. J is TRBJ2-5 and V is TRBV18, with a weak D call TRBD1 (5 bases). Trimming cost V 5 bases and J 4 bases, with 14 bases left between them. Germline V CDR1 and CDR2: KGHSH, LQKENI. The length of the CDR3 is 14 residues. CDR3 coding DNA: TGTGCCAGCTCAATGAGTTCAGGGCCAGAGACCCAGTACTTC. The encoded protein is CASSMSSGPETQYF.

The chain joins TRBV20-1 to TRBJ1-2; D is possibly TRBD1 (5 bases). This CDR3 has 15 residues. V was clipped by 3 bases and J by 4 bases, with 18 bases between them. The germline V gene encodes CDR1 DFQATT and CDR2 SNEGSKA (reference sequence). The chain's CDR3 is CSASTQDDRIYGYTF. The CDR3 DNA is TGCAGTGCTAGCACCCAGGACGACAGAATCTATGGCTACACCTTC.

The CDR3 reads CASSEDPISTRAPKNIQYF. The CDR3 coding sequence is TGTGCCAGCAGTGAAGATCCCATTTCCACTCGGGCACCCAAAAACATTCAGTACTTC. V is TRBV6-1 and J is TRBJ2-4; D remains unclear. Looked up from germline, CDR1 is MNHNS and CDR2 is SASEGT. V lost 1 base and J lost 2, with 21 bases in between. This CDR3 region has 19 residues.